The 2 T cell receptor beta chains below were found in one sample sequenced in a study of cytomegalovirus exposure and HLA in healthy donors. Sequencing was performed with immunoSEQ multiplex PCR; in TCRdb, only in-frame clones are kept and a portion is missing. Of 130,000 or so clones in the sample, 70% to 90% were seen once. The sample was PBMCs. The source of these receptors is a woman in her thirties in good health and CMV-seropositive.

V gene TRBV5-1 combines with J gene TRBJ1-2, with TRBD1 matching 11 bases. Germline V gives CDR1 SGHRS, CDR2 YFSETQ. The CDR3 spans 16 residues. Trimming at V came to 3 bases and at J to 5 bases, leaving 9 bases not matched to a gene. In DNA, the CDR3 is TGCGCCAGCAGCTCAACCGGGACAGGGGGTGGATATGGCTACACCTTC. Its translation is CASSSTGTGGGYGYTF.

The chain recombines TRBV28 with TRBJ2-5, with D perhaps matching TRBD1 (6 bases). V dropped 3 bases and J dropped 5 bases, with 10 bases sitting between them. Germline V gives CDR1 MDHEN, CDR2 SYDVKM. The CDR3 totals 13 residues. The CDR3 protein is CASSFVQGETQYF. CDR3 bases: TGTGCCAGCAGTTTTGTCCAGGGGGAGACCCAGTACTTC. Filled out from reference TRBV28 and TRBJ2-5, the complete variable domain reads DVKVTQSSRYLVKRTGEKVFLECVQDMDHENMFWYRQDPGLGLRLIYFSYDVKMKEKGDIPEGYSVSREKKERFSLILESASTNQTSMYLCASSFVQGETQYFGPGTRLLVL.